This TCR beta chain comes out of a study of blood T cells in healthy people across ages. For the second PCR, which ran for about 6 to 11 cycles, a sample-barcoded 5' primer and a J-beta primer mix were used. At least 3 million CDR3-containing paired-end reads were obtained per sample. TCRdb itself ran the 5' RACE reads through MiXCR, one entry per CDR3 protein. The sample carries roughly 700,000 distinct CDR3 sequences, around half recorded once. From germline, CDR1 is MNHEY and CDR2 SVGAGI. This CDR3 has 15 amino acids. Regarding this clonotype: Its antigen is currently unknown.

Study-wide results and limits: Total diversity from one million sequenced T cells was likely underestimated. Measured against age, TCR beta diversity per million T cells decreased in a roughly linear manner. Versus aged donors, long-lived donors had higher diversity and more naive CD4+ cells.

The chain couples TRBV6-5 to TRBJ2-4, with TRBD1 matching 9 bases. The closer fit of TRBJ2-7 to the DNA end suggests the J call may be wrong. The material sequenced was blood. The TCR sequence derives from an older woman in good health. The CDR3 region has the DNA TGTGCCAGCAGTTACACAATACAGGGGGCGTACGAGCAGTACTTC. It yields the protein CASSYTIQGAYEQYF.